The 20 T cell receptor beta chains listed next were all sequenced from one sample in a study of cytomegalovirus exposure and HLA in healthy donors. The table came from immunoSEQ multiplex PCR; TCRdb's copy has only in-frame clones and leaves some out. In the table there are about 160,000 clones, roughly 90% of which are singletons. The sequencing sample was made of PBMCs. These receptor sequences come from a woman between 18 and 29 years old in good health and CMV-seropositive.

This chain joins TRBV6-5 and TRBJ2-7, with TRBD1 matching 7 bases. The CDR3 is 14 amino acids. CDR1 is MNHEY, CDR2 SVGAGI, per germline. The trim removed 2 bases at V and 2 bases at J, leaving 3 bases unmatched. The chain's CDR3 is CASSYNRGTYEQYF. The CDR3 coding sequence is TGTGCCAGCAGTTACAACAGGGGAACCTACGAGCAGTACTTC.

The chain links TRBV10-1 to TRBJ2-7; a weak D match, TRBD1 (5 bases). The germline V gene has CDR1 WNHNN and CDR2 SYGVQD (reference sequence). The V end lost 0 bases, the J end lost 2 bases, and 5 bases lay between the germline ends. This CDR3 region has 13 residues. In nucleotides, the CDR3 is TGCGCCAGCAGTGAGTCAGGGGCCTACGAGCAGTACTTC. Translated: CASSESGAYEQYF.

V is TRBV7-2 and J is TRBJ2-7, with TRBD2 matching over 10 bases. The V segment lost 1 base and the J segment 6 bases; nucleotides outside the gene matches: 6. The V gene's germline CDR1 is SGHTA and CDR2 FQGNSA. The CDR3 is made up of 15 amino acids. The CDR3 region has the DNA TGTGCCAGCAGCTTAGGGCTAGCGGGAGTCTCCGAGCAGTACTTC. Translated, it gives CASSLGLAGVSEQYF.

The rearrangement links TRBV4-1 to TRBJ1-4; 8 bases align to TRBD1. The junction had 4 bases not matched to a gene; V was cut back by 0 bases and J by 7 bases. In germline, CDR1 is MGHRA, CDR2 YSYEKL. CDR3 length: 15 amino acids. For the CDR3, the DNA is TGCGCCAGCAGCCAAGATCCGACAGGGGCTGAAAAACTGTTTTTT. This encodes CASSQDPTGAEKLFF.

This sequence joins TRBV19 and TRBJ2-7; 7 nucleotides agree with TRBD2. The CDR3 has 15 amino acids. With 7 bases clipped from V and 2 bases from J, the junction kept 11 bases outside the gene matches. Per germline, CDR1 LNHDA and CDR2 SQIVND (reference sequence). This chain's CDR3 is CASTPGRGSAYEQYF. CDR3 DNA: TGTGCCAGTACCCCAGGACGCGGGAGTGCCTACGAGCAGTACTTC.

This clone was counted a single time. The chain recombines TRBV5-4 with TRBJ1-1; 7 bases match TRBD1. V lost 3 bases and J lost 6; bases outside the gene matches: 8. CDR1 and CDR2 (germline): SGHNT, YYREEE (reference sequence). The CDR3 length is 14 residues. The CDR3 DNA is TGTGCCAGCAGCTGGCTTGACAGGGAGGCTGAAGCTTTCTTT. This codes for CASSWLDREAEAFF.

The chain joins TRBV28 to TRBJ1-2; TRBD1 aligns across 9 bases. CDR1 is MDHEN and CDR2 is SYDVKM in the germline V gene. With V trimmed by 8 bases and J by 3 bases, 4 bases remained unmatched. This CDR3 comprises 13 residues. Here the CDR3 reads CASWDREDYGYTF. The CDR3 DNA reads as TGTGCCAGCTGGGACAGGGAGGACTATGGCTACACCTTC.

The CDR3 here is CASSVGPSTDTQYF. CDR3 bases: TGTGCCAGCAGCGTAGGTCCTAGCACAGATACGCAGTATTTT. The rearrangement links TRBV9 to TRBJ2-3; D is unclear. This CDR3 has 14 residues. Trimming removed 0 bases at V and 0 bases at J, with 5 bases between. Germline values: CDR1 SGDLS, CDR2 YYNGEE.

The chain employs TRBV30 and TRBJ2-7; 12 positions match TRBD1. Germline V CDR1 and CDR2: GTSNPN, SVGIG (reference sequence). With V trimmed by 8 bases and J by 4 bases, 9 bases remained unmatched. The CDR3 totals 14 residues. Here the CDR3 DNA reads TGTGCCCGGGGAGTGGGACAGGGGGCATACGAGCAGTACTTC. This encodes CARGVGQGAYEQYF.

In its sample, this clone was seen a few times. The V gene is TRBV5-1, the J gene TRBJ2-1; 7 nucleotides align to TRBD2. The germline CDR1 and CDR2 sequences are SGHRS and YFSETQ. V was pared by 4 bases and J by 15 bases, with 7 bases of the junction left unmatched. The CDR3 totals 11 residues. The DNA for the CDR3 is TGCGCCAGCAGCGTCGGACTAGATCTGTTCTTC. It codes for CASSVGLDLFF.

This chain links TRBV19 with TRBJ1-2; 8 positions agree with TRBD1. Per the germline V gene, CDR1 is LNHDA and CDR2 is SQIVND (reference sequence). The CDR3 is 13 amino acids. The ends lost 6 bases at V and 7 bases at J; junction bases unmatched: 7. DNA of the CDR3: TGTGCCAGTAGCTTGGACAGGGTGAGTGGCTACACCTTC. Translation: CASSLDRVSGYTF.

The chain links TRBV7-3 to TRBJ2-1; weak D call: TRBD2 (6 bases). The V gene lost 6 bases and the J gene lost 5 bases, with 14 bases spanning the gap. This CDR3 contains 14 residues. Germline V gene lookup returns CDR1 SGHTA and CDR2 FQGTGA. As DNA, the CDR3 is TGTGCCAGCAGATCTGGGACTGTGAACAATGAGCAGTTCTTC. Protein: CASRSGTVNNEQFF. The full variable domain, in which reference TRBV7-3 and TRBJ2-1 provide the parts outside the CDR3, is GAGVSQTPSNKVTEKGKYVELRCDPISGHTALYWYRQSLGQGPEFLIYFQGTGAADDSGLPNDRFFAVRPEGSVSTLKIQRTERGDSAVYLCASRSGTVNNEQFFGPGTRLTVL.

This clone was observed a single time. J is TRBJ2-6 and V is TRBV11-2, with D maybe TRBD1 (5 bases). With 2 bases removed from V and 0 bases from J, the gap between germline ends came to 17 bases. The CDR3 has 19 residues. The germline V gene encodes CDR1 SGHAT and CDR2 FQNNGV. In DNA form, the CDR3 reads TGTGCCAGCAGCTTACGAATGTGGACACCCACCTCTGGGGCCAACGTCCTGACTTTC. As protein: CASSLRMWTPTSGANVLTF.

The rearrangement links TRBV6-1 to TRBJ2-7; 8 bases map to TRBD2. Germline values: CDR1 MNHNS, CDR2 SASEGT. The CDR3 spans 15 residues. The junction had 6 bases not matched to a gene; V was cut back by 1 base and J by 4 bases. The DNA for the CDR3 is TGTGCCAGCAGTGAAGAGGGACTAGGGCTTTACGAGCAGTACTTC. The encoded protein is CASSEEGLGLYEQYF.

This clone came up once. This chain joins TRBV5-1 and TRBJ1-1; D remains unclear. V lost 2 bases and J lost 1, with 9 bases in between. The CDR3 has 14 residues. Looked up from germline, CDR1 is SGHRS and CDR2 is YFSETQ. The CDR3 nucleotides are TGCGCCAGCAGCTTCGAGGGTACGAACACTGAAGCTTTCTTT. It yields the protein CASSFEGTNTEAFF.

V gene TRBV5-6 combines with J gene TRBJ2-1, with D tentatively TRBD1 (5 bases). The length of the CDR3 is 17 residues. Germline CDR1 and CDR2: SGHDT and YYEEEE. Deletions cut 2 bases from V and 4 bases from J, with 19 bases between. The CDR3 coding sequence is TGTGCCAGCAGCTTAGATCAGGGTACGAGGATATACAATGAGCAGTTCTTC. This gives the protein CASSLDQGTRIYNEQFF.

The chain employs TRBV19 and TRBJ2-5, with a tentative D call TRBD2 (5 bases). V was shortened by 5 bases and J by 10 bases, with 17 bases between the two germline ends. The CDR3 length is 13 residues. CDR1 and CDR2 from the germline V gene are LNHDA and SQIVND (reference sequence). The CDR3 DNA reads TGTGCCAGTAGTTTTCAGGACGAGGGTGACCAGTACTTC. Amino acids: CASSFQDEGDQYF.

V gene TRBV9 combines with J gene TRBJ1-3; D may be TRBD1 (5 bases). Trimming took off 3 bases at V and 5 bases at J, with 15 bases between the two ends. The CDR3 runs 15 residues. The germline gives CDR1 SGDLS, CDR2 YYNGEE. The CDR3 DNA reads TGTGCCAGCAGCGCGGGACTCCAGTCAAGAAACACCATATATTTT. Protein product: CASSAGLQSRNTIYF.

The J gene is TRBJ2-7, the V gene TRBV11-2, with D unresolved. Germline V CDR1 and CDR2: SGHAT, FQNNGV. The germline V and J ends were trimmed by 0 bases and 2 bases, with 11 bases remaining between them. The CDR3 runs to 15 residues. This CDR3 is CASSLEARSPYEQYF. The CDR3 DNA is TGTGCCAGCAGCTTAGAGGCCAGGTCCCCCTACGAGCAGTACTTC.

This rearrangement joins TRBV27 to TRBJ2-3; TRBD2 aligns across 8 bases. After removal of 2 bases from V and 4 bases from J, the junction contained 2 bases not matched to a gene. The CDR3 is 14 amino acids. The germline CDR1 and CDR2 sequences are MNHEY and SMNVEV (reference sequence). The CDR3 DNA is TGTGCCAGCAGTTTACTAGCGGGCTCAGATACGCAGTATTTT. Its protein is CASSLLAGSDTQYF.